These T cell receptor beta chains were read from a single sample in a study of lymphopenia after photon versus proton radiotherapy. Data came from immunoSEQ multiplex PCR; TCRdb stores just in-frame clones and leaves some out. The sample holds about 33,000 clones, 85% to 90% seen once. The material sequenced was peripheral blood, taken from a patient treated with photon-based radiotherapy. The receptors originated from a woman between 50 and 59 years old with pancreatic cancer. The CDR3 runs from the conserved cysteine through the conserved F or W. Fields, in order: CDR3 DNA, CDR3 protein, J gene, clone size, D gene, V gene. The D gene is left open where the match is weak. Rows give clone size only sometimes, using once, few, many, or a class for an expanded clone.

cdr3_nt: TGTGCCAGCAGCTTACTCGGGACAGGGAGCCAAGAGACCCAGTACTTC
cdr3_aa: CASSLLGTGSQETQYF
j_call: TRBJ2-5
clone_size: once
d_call: TRBD1
v_call: TRBV7-9

cdr3_nt: TGCAGCGTCCCTGCGGGTTCTAATGAAAAACTGTTTTTT
cdr3_aa: CSVPAGSNEKLFF
j_call: TRBJ1-4
clone_size: .
d_call: .
v_call: TRBV29-1

cdr3_nt: TGTGCCAGCAGCTTTCTAGCTATCGGGCTTCATGAGCAGTTCTTC
cdr3_aa: CASSFLAIGLHEQFF
j_call: TRBJ2-1
clone_size: .
d_call: .
v_call: TRBV5-8

cdr3_nt: TGTGCCAGCAGTTTATCAGACAATTGGGGTGAGCAGTTCTTC
cdr3_aa: CASSLSDNWGEQFF
j_call: TRBJ2-1
clone_size: few
d_call: .
v_call: TRBV27

cdr3_nt: TGTGCCACCAGCAGAGTACAGGGTAACACTGAAGCTTTCTTT
cdr3_aa: CATSRVQGNTEAFF
j_call: TRBJ1-1
clone_size: .
d_call: .
v_call: TRBV15

cdr3_nt: TGTGCCAGCAGTTCCGGCCTTTTTGGCACTGAAGCTTTCTTT
cdr3_aa: CASSSGLFGTEAFF
j_call: TRBJ1-1
clone_size: .
d_call: .
v_call: TRBV27

cdr3_nt: TGCGCCAGCAGCTTGGCCTCTGGGCCAGATACGCAGTATTTT
cdr3_aa: CASSLASGPDTQYF
j_call: TRBJ2-3
clone_size: .
d_call: .
v_call: TRBV5-1

cdr3_nt: TGTGCCAGCAGACAAGCGGGGACCGAGCAGTACTTC
cdr3_aa: CASRQAGTEQYF
j_call: TRBJ2-7
clone_size: .
d_call: TRBD2
v_call: TRBV14

cdr3_nt: TGCGCCAGCAGCTTGGTGGGGACGAACACTGAAGCTTTCTTT
cdr3_aa: CASSLVGTNTEAFF
j_call: TRBJ1-1
clone_size: once
d_call: .
v_call: TRBV5-1

cdr3_nt: TGTGCCAGCAGCGGCCGAGCAGGGGGAGAAGACTACGAGCAGTACTTC
cdr3_aa: CASSGRAGGEDYEQYF
j_call: TRBJ2-7
clone_size: .
d_call: TRBD1
v_call: TRBV9

cdr3_nt: TGTGCCAGCAGTGAAGAGGAGACAAGTTTCTATGGCTACACCTTC
cdr3_aa: CASSEEETSFYGYTF
j_call: TRBJ1-2
clone_size: few
d_call: .
v_call: TRBV6-1

cdr3_nt: TGCAGCGGGGTGACAGGGCCCTATGGCTACACCTTC
cdr3_aa: CSGVTGPYGYTF
j_call: TRBJ1-2
clone_size: .
d_call: TRBD1
v_call: TRBV29-1

cdr3_nt: TGTGCCAGTAGTAGACAGGGGGCCCTCTATGGCTACACCTTC
cdr3_aa: CASSRQGALYGYTF
j_call: TRBJ1-2
clone_size: .
d_call: TRBD1
v_call: TRBV19

cdr3_nt: TGCGCCAGCAGAGGGGGTTGGTCTAGCACAGATACGCAGTATTTT
cdr3_aa: CASRGGWSSTDTQYF
j_call: TRBJ2-3
clone_size: few
d_call: .
v_call: TRBV4-3

cdr3_nt: TGTGCCTCCGGTCGGCGGGAGGAAAGGAGAAATGAGCAGTTCTTC
cdr3_aa: CASGRREERRNEQFF
j_call: TRBJ2-1
clone_size: .
d_call: TRBD2
v_call: TRBV25-1

cdr3_nt: TGTGCCAGTAGTGTGGACAGACTTTGGAACACCGGGGAGCTGTTTTTT
cdr3_aa: CASSVDRLWNTGELFF
j_call: TRBJ2-2
clone_size: .
d_call: .
v_call: TRBV19

cdr3_nt: TGTGCCAGCAGCCAAGGGACTAGCGGGACTGTGGGGGCAGATACGCAGTATTTT
cdr3_aa: CASSQGTSGTVGADTQYF
j_call: TRBJ2-3
clone_size: .
d_call: TRBD2
v_call: TRBV4-2

cdr3_nt: TGTGCCAGCTCACCGCCAGCTCCCTTTAGCAATCAGCCCCAGCATTTT
cdr3_aa: CASSPPAPFSNQPQHF
j_call: TRBJ1-5
clone_size: once
d_call: .
v_call: TRBV18

cdr3_nt: TGTGCCAGCAGCCCAGGGGGCAGGGAGACCCAGTACTTC
cdr3_aa: CASSPGGRETQYF
j_call: TRBJ2-5
clone_size: .
d_call: TRBD1
v_call: TRBV7-3

cdr3_nt: TGTGCCAGCAGGGAGCGTAGCTCCTACAATGAGCAGTTCTTC
cdr3_aa: CASRERSSYNEQFF
j_call: TRBJ2-1
clone_size: .
d_call: .
v_call: TRBV6-5

cdr3_nt: TGTGCCAGCAGCTCCCCTAGCGGGGGACACAATGAGCAGTTCTTC
cdr3_aa: CASSSPSGGHNEQFF
j_call: TRBJ2-1
clone_size: .
d_call: TRBD2
v_call: TRBV7-9

cdr3_nt: TGCAGCGTTGTGGGACAGAGATACGAGCAGTACTTC
cdr3_aa: CSVVGQRYEQYF
j_call: TRBJ2-7
clone_size: few
d_call: TRBD1
v_call: TRBV29-1

cdr3_nt: TGTGCCAGCAGAGACAGCGGGAGGGGCACAGATACGCAGTATTTT
cdr3_aa: CASRDSGRGTDTQYF
j_call: TRBJ2-3
clone_size: .
d_call: TRBD2
v_call: TRBV7-6

cdr3_nt: TGTGCCAGTAGTACGCCACCGACAGGGGGGGTATCCTACAATGAGCAGTTCTTC
cdr3_aa: CASSTPPTGGVSYNEQFF
j_call: TRBJ2-1
clone_size: .
d_call: TRBD1
v_call: TRBV19

cdr3_nt: TGTGCCAGCAGCGCGATGAGGGTCGGGGAAAAACTGTTTTTT
cdr3_aa: CASSAMRVGEKLFF
j_call: TRBJ1-4
clone_size: .
d_call: .
v_call: TRBV11-2

cdr3_nt: TGTGCCAGCAGCAAGGACGCCCGAGAAGCTTTCTTT
cdr3_aa: CASSKDAREAFF
j_call: TRBJ1-1
clone_size: .
d_call: .
v_call: TRBV7-2

cdr3_nt: TGCGCCAGCAGTGAGGAGGACAGGTCGGAGACCCAGTACTTC
cdr3_aa: CASSEEDRSETQYF
j_call: TRBJ2-5
clone_size: once
d_call: TRBD1
v_call: TRBV10-2

cdr3_nt: TGCGCCAGCAGCCAAGTCCCGAACTCTGGGGCCAACGTCCTGACTTTC
cdr3_aa: CASSQVPNSGANVLTF
j_call: TRBJ2-6
clone_size: .
d_call: .
v_call: TRBV4-3

cdr3_nt: TGCGCCAGCAGTCTAGCGTGGCCGAACACCGGGGAGCTGTTTTTT
cdr3_aa: CASSLAWPNTGELFF
j_call: TRBJ2-2
clone_size: .
d_call: .
v_call: TRBV4-1

cdr3_nt: TGTGCCAGCAGCTTAGAGGGCACTAACACTGAAGCTTTCTTT
cdr3_aa: CASSLEGTNTEAFF
j_call: TRBJ1-1
clone_size: once
d_call: .
v_call: TRBV7-9

cdr3_nt: TGTGCCAGCAGTGACTCGAGAGCTAATTCACCCCTCCACTTT
cdr3_aa: CASSDSRANSPLHF
j_call: TRBJ1-6
clone_size: .
d_call: .
v_call: TRBV6-4

cdr3_nt: TGTGCCTGGAAATTGGCGGGAGGGCCCGTCATCAACAATGAGCAGTTCTTC
cdr3_aa: CAWKLAGGPVINNEQFF
j_call: TRBJ2-1
clone_size: .
d_call: TRBD2
v_call: TRBV30

cdr3_nt: TGTGCCAGCAGCTTGGGGGCAAGACAGCCCCAGCATTTT
cdr3_aa: CASSLGARQPQHF
j_call: TRBJ1-5
clone_size: .
d_call: .
v_call: TRBV5-4

cdr3_nt: TGCGCCAGCAGCCAAGAACAGCGAGGCTCCCAAAACATTCAGTACTTC
cdr3_aa: CASSQEQRGSQNIQYF
j_call: TRBJ2-4
clone_size: .
d_call: .
v_call: TRBV4-1

cdr3_nt: TGTGCCAGCAGGCTAGGGGGCGCAGGACAGCCCCAGCATTTT
cdr3_aa: CASRLGGAGQPQHF
j_call: TRBJ1-5
clone_size: .
d_call: TRBD1
v_call: TRBV27